One and the same sample provided the 25 T cell receptor beta chains below, sequenced in a study of T cells in Graves' hyperthyroidism and ophthalmopathy. RNA transcripts provided the source from which TCR beta CDR3 regions were amplified. The HTBI primer set served for first-round RT-PCR of the TCR CDR3. Each CDR3 protein is one row after TCRdb ran MiXCR on the multiplex PCR reads. The table lists approximately 400,000 distinct CDR3 sequences, 11% to 15% of them singletons. The sample was blood. The receptor source for this set is a man in his forties or fifties with Graves' ophthalmopathy.

The chain joins TRBV6-2 or TRBV6-3 to TRBJ1-5; D call uncertain. The germline CDR1 and CDR2 sequences are MNHEY and SVGEGT. V was cut by 0 bases and J by 0 bases, with 6 bases left in between. This CDR3 has 15 amino acids. CDR3 residues: CASSYSELSNQPQHF. The CDR3 DNA reads TGTGCCAGCAGTTACTCGGAGCTTAGCAATCAGCCCCAGCATTTT.

This clonotype was observed many times. V usage is TRBV20-1 and J usage is TRBJ2-7; 10 nucleotides match TRBD1. Germline CDR1 and CDR2: DFQATT and SNEGSKA (reference sequence). Unmatched junction bases numbered 12, after V lost 3 bases and J lost 7 bases. The CDR3 extends over 15 amino acids. This CDR3 reads CSARGSTGGLGEQYF. DNA for the CDR3: TGCAGTGCTAGGGGATCGACAGGGGGCTTGGGAGAGCAGTACTTC.

Remarks on this clonotype: Germline is not matched at one junction end, which may reflect a read error. This rearrangement joins TRBV11-2 to TRBJ2-7; maybe TRBD2 (5 bases). In germline, CDR1 is SGHAT, CDR2 FQNNGV. This CDR3 has 15 amino acids. CDR3 protein: CASSPSPRGSYDQYF. DNA for the CDR3: TGTGCCAGCAGCCCTAGCCCGCGTGGATCCTACGATCAGTACTTC.

J is TRBJ2-3 and V is TRBV6-2 or TRBV6-3; no clear D. Germline loops: CDR1 MNHEY, CDR2 SVGEGT. The CDR3 spans 15 residues. V was cut by 5 bases and J by 1 base, with 13 bases left in between. The CDR3 reads CASSDPNHGTDTQYF. DNA of the CDR3: TGTGCCAGCAGTGACCCGAACCACGGCACAGATACGCAGTATTTT.

This clonotype was recorded many times. The CDR3 bases are TGCAGTGCTCCCGTAACTAGCGGGAGCTACGAGCAGTACTTC. This gives the protein CSAPVTSGSYEQYF. The chain has TRBV20-1 and TRBJ2-7; 11 bases align to TRBD2. Per germline, CDR1 DFQATT and CDR2 SNEGSKA (reference sequence). V dropped 5 bases and J dropped 3; count of bases not matched to a gene: 6. This CDR3 has 14 amino acids.

V and J are TRBV27 and TRBJ2-2, with a weak D call TRBD2 (5 bases). V dropped 5 bases and J dropped 5 bases, with 15 bases sitting between them. The CDR3 is 15 residues long. CDR1 is MNHEY, CDR2 SMNVEV, per germline (reference sequence). The CDR3 spells CASSRGNGVTGELFF. CDR3 in DNA: TGTGCCAGCAGTAGAGGGAACGGGGTGACCGGGGAGCTGTTTTTT.

The J gene is TRBJ2-1, the V gene TRBV20-1; D is uncertain. Germline V gene lookup returns CDR1 DFQATT and CDR2 SNEGSKA (reference sequence). V lost 3 bases and J lost 9, with 27 bases in between. This CDR3 spans 17 amino acids. The DNA for the CDR3 is TGCAGTGCTAGGCGGCAAGCGCGCGGCTCCTACAATGTTGAGCAGTTCTTC. Translation: CSARRQARGSYNVEQFF.

The V gene is TRBV7-3, the J gene TRBJ2-1; D not resolved. The CDR3 runs to 10 residues. V shed 3 bases and J shed 14 bases, with 8 bases lying between them. CDR1 SGHTA and CDR2 FQGTGA come from the germline V gene. For the CDR3, the DNA is TGTGCCAGCAGCTTGGCCCCGGAGTTCTTC. Protein product: CASSLAPEFF.

The table lists this clonotype with many counts. The chain carries TRBV2 and TRBJ2-3, with D unresolved. The germline gives CDR1 SNHLY, CDR2 FYNNEI. V shed 4 bases and J shed 0 bases, with 8 bases lying between them. CDR3 length: 14 residues. CDR3 region: CASSVSSSTDTQYF. The CDR3 DNA reads as TGTGCCAGCAGTGTGTCTTCTAGCACAGATACGCAGTATTTT.

This clonotype was seen repeatedly, ten times or more. The chain links TRBV29-1 to TRBJ2-5, with a weak D call TRBD2 (5 bases). V was clipped by 3 bases and J by 7 bases, with 21 bases between them. CDR1 and CDR2 (germline): SQVTM, ANQGSEA. The length of the CDR3 is 15 residues. In nucleotides, the CDR3 is TGCAGCGTTGACGCTAGCAAGCCCCCATTGGGGACCCAGTACTTC. It encodes CSVDASKPPLGTQYF.

This clonotype was detected ten times or more. The V call is TRBV7-8, the J call TRBJ2-7, with a tentative D call TRBD2 (6 bases). The V and J ends lost 1 base and 7 bases respectively, with 20 bases between them. CDR3 size: 16 residues. Germline assignment: CDR1 SGHVS and CDR2 FQNEAQ. This CDR3 reads CASSLGEGTGRREQYF. For the CDR3, the DNA is TGTGCCAGCAGCTTAGGAGAAGGGACTGGCCGACGGGAGCAGTACTTC.

This clonotype has at least ten counts. The chain combines TRBV5-1 with TRBJ2-1, with TRBD1 matching over 8 bases. The CDR3 runs 16 residues. Germline CDR1 and CDR2: SGHRS and YFSETQ. The J segment lost 0 bases and the V segment lost 0 bases, leaving 2 bases of the junction unmatched. The CDR3 is CASSLGDRPSYNEQFF. DNA for the CDR3: TGCGCCAGCAGCTTGGGGGACAGGCCCTCCTACAATGAGCAGTTCTTC.

This clonotype was seen repeatedly, ten times or more. This chain uses TRBV30 with TRBJ1-1, with D possibly matching TRBD1 (5 bases). The ends were cut back, 2 bases at V and 1 base at J, with 14 bases in the middle. CDR1 GTSNPN and CDR2 SVGIG come from the germline V gene (reference sequence). This CDR3 spans 15 amino acids. CDR3 sequence reads: CAWSLGDRGNTEAFF. CDR3 bases: TGTGCCTGGAGTCTTGGGGATAGGGGGAACACTGAAGCTTTCTTT.

This clonotype was seen ten or more times. This chain uses TRBV12-3 or TRBV12-4 with TRBJ2-7, with D perhaps TRBD2 (5 bases). V was shortened by 6 bases and J by 2 bases, with 14 bases between the two germline ends. This CDR3 region has 14 residues. CDR3: CASSVSHGTYEQYF. CDR3 in DNA: TGTGCCAGCAGCGTGAGCCACGGGACCTACGAGCAGTACTTC.

This rearrangement joins TRBV19 to TRBJ2-3; D is uncertain. This CDR3 is built from 13 residues. Germline values: CDR1 LNHDA, CDR2 SQIVND (reference sequence). V was cut by 4 bases and J by 4 bases, with 9 bases left in between. CDR3 residues: CASSTQSSDTQYF. CDR3 DNA sequence: TGTGCCAGTAGTACCCAGAGCTCAGATACGCAGTATTTT. Combining the CDR3 with reference TRBV19 and TRBJ2-3 gives the whole variable domain DGGITQSPKYLFRKEGQNVTLSCEQNLNHDAMYWYRQDPGQGLRLIYYSQIVNDFQKGDIAEGYSVSREKKESFPLTVTSAQKNPTAFYLCASSTQSSDTQYFGPGTRLTVL.

The V and J genes are TRBV6-1 and TRBJ2-7; the match to TRBD1 covers 7 bases. The CDR3 loop spans 14 amino acids. Unmatched junction bases numbered 4, after V lost 5 bases and J lost 0 bases. CDR1 is MNHNS and CDR2 is SASEGT in the germline V gene. The CDR3 is CASSNDRVSYEQYF. As DNA, the CDR3 is TGTGCCAGCAGTAATGACAGGGTCTCCTACGAGCAGTACTTC.

This CDR3 reads CASSIVGRAINTEAFF. The CDR3 nucleotides read TGTGCCAGTAGTATAGTAGGCAGGGCGATCAACACTGAAGCTTTCTTT. J is TRBJ1-1 and V is TRBV19; the D gene is possibly TRBD1 (5 bases). Trimming took off 1 base at V and 2 bases at J, with 14 bases between the two ends. CDR1 and CDR2 (germline): LNHDA, SQIVND (reference sequence). The CDR3 length is 16 residues. Supplemented by reference TRBV19 and TRBJ1-1, the full variable domain reads DGGITQSPKYLFRKEGQNVTLSCEQNLNHDAMYWYRQDPGQGLRLIYYSQIVNDFQKGDIAEGYSVSREKKESFPLTVTSAQKNPTAFYLCASSIVGRAINTEAFFGQGTRLTVV.

At least ten counts were recorded for this clonotype. The genes are TRBV2 and TRBJ2-2; 9 nucleotides agree with TRBD2. CDR3 size: 15 residues. Germline V CDR1 and CDR2: SNHLY, FYNNEI. V lost 7 bases, J lost 1 base, and 4 bases stayed unmatched. The CDR3 here is CASTHSGRNTGELFF. In DNA form, the CDR3 reads TGTGCCAGCACCCATAGCGGGAGGAACACCGGGGAGCTGTTTTTT.

Many counts were recorded for this clonotype. The rearrangement joins TRBV12-3 or TRBV12-4 to TRBJ2-1, with 12 bases aligning to TRBD2. With V trimmed by 3 bases and J by 8 bases, 5 bases remained unmatched. CDR3 length: 15 residues. This CDR3 is CASSLLAGGNDEQFF. As DNA, the CDR3 is TGTGCCAGCAGTTTGCTAGCGGGAGGGAACGATGAGCAGTTCTTC.

V and J are TRBV27 and TRBJ2-2; D gene uncertain. Germline CDR1 reads MNHEY; CDR2 reads SMNVEV (reference sequence). Trimming took 5 bases from V and 4 from J, leaving 20 bases between them. CDR3 length equals 17 residues. The CDR3 reads CASSPRRLGFSTGELFF. For the CDR3, the DNA is TGTGCCAGCAGTCCCCGGCGCCTCGGGTTCTCCACCGGGGAGCTGTTTTTT.

The table lists this clonotype with a count of one. This may come from a read error, since a much larger clone is one base off. The chain is built from TRBV15 and TRBJ2-3, with D unclear. Trimming pared 3 bases from V and 1 base from J, leaving 8 bases between. CDR1 and CDR2 (germline): LNHNV, YYDKDF (reference sequence). The CDR3 loop spans 14 amino acids. The CDR3 DNA follows: TGTGCCACCAGCAGGCATTACCGCACAGATACGCAGTATTTT. This translates into CATSRHYRTDTQYF.

V is TRBV14 and J is TRBJ2-7; the match to TRBD2 covers 7 bases. The CDR3 runs 17 residues. CDR1 SGHDN and CDR2 FVKESK come from the germline V gene. The V segment lost 3 bases and the J segment 5 bases; nucleotides outside the gene matches: 16. CDR3 amino acids: CASSHQGASGVGNEQYF. As DNA, the CDR3 is TGTGCCAGCAGCCATCAGGGCGCTAGCGGAGTCGGGAACGAGCAGTACTTC.

This clonotype was counted only a few times. A read error may be the cause here, since a much bigger clone is one base away. This rearrangement joins TRBV30 to TRBJ1-5; D is undetermined. The V gene's germline CDR1 is GTSNPN and CDR2 SVGIG (reference sequence). The length of the CDR3 is 13 residues. V lost 0 bases to trimming and J lost 6 bases, with 9 bases between them. As DNA, the CDR3 is TGTGCCTGGAGTGTAGACGTCGGTCAGCCCCAGCATTTT. Amino acid sequence: CAWSVDVGQPQHF. The full variable domain, completed using reference TRBV30 and TRBJ1-5, is SQTIHQWPATLVQPVGSPLSLECTVEGTSNPNLYWYRQAAGRGLQLLFYSVGIGQISSEVPQNLSASRPQDRQFILSSKKLLLSDSGFYLCAWSVDVGQPQHFGDGTRLSIL.

In the case of this clonotype: A much more abundant neighbour one base away suggests this may be a read error. The rearrangement uses TRBV18 and TRBJ2-1; TRBD2 matches at 15 bases. The CDR3 length is 17 residues. Germline V lookup: CDR1 KGHSH, CDR2 LQKENI. Trimming cost V 3 bases and J 6 bases; bases outside gene matches: 6. The CDR3 sequence: CASSPRPGLAGGNEQFF. CDR3 coding DNA: TGTGCCAGCTCACCCCGACCGGGACTAGCGGGGGGCAATGAGCAGTTCTTC.

This clonotype was counted at least ten times. One end of the junction does not line up with germline, which may come from a read error. The CDR3 protein is CATSGGFGAGTYEQYF. Written as DNA, the CDR3 is TGTGCCACCTCAGGGGGGTTCGGAGCGGGAACCTACGAGCAGTACTTC. The chain carries TRBV18 and TRBJ2-7; perhaps D is TRBD1 or TRBD2 (7 bases each). Germline assignment: CDR1 KGHSH and CDR2 LQKENI. The CDR3 consists of 16 residues.